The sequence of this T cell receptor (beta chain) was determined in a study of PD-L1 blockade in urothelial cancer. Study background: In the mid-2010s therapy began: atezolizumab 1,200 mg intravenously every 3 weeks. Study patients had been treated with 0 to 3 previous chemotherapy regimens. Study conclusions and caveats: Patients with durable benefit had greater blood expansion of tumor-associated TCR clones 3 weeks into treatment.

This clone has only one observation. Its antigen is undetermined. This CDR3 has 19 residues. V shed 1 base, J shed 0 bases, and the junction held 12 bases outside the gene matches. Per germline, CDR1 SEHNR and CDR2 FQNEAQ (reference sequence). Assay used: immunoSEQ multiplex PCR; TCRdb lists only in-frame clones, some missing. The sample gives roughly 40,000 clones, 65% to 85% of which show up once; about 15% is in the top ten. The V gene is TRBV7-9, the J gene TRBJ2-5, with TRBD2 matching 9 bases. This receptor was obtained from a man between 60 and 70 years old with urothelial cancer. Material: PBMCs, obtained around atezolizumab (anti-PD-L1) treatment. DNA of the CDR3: TGTGCCAGCAGCTTAGTAGCTGGGGCCAGCGGGAGGTACCAAGAGACCCAGTACTTC. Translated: CASSLVAGASGRYQETQYF. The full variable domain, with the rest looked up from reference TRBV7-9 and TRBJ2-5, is DTGVSQNPRHKITKRGQNVTFRCDPISEHNRLYWYRQTLGQGPEFLTYFQNEAQLEKSRLLSDRFSAERPKGSFSTLEIQRTEQGDSAMYLCASSLVAGASGRYQETQYFGPGTRLLVL.